Shown below are 18 T cell receptor beta chains from a single sample sequenced in a study of cytomegalovirus exposure and HLA in healthy donors. Method: immunoSEQ multiplex PCR; TCRdb's copy keeps in-frame clones and lacks some. The table includes under 200,000 clones, roughly 96% detected once. The sample consisted of PBMCs. The receptors were gathered from a woman under 30 in good health and CMV-seronegative.

The CDR3 nucleotides are TGCGCCAGCAGCTCGCCGGGACAGCATAACATAGAGGGCTACGAGCAGTACTTC. Protein product: CASSSPGQHNIEGYEQYF. The chain has TRBV5-1 and TRBJ2-7; the match to TRBD1 covers 7 bases. The CDR3 has 18 amino acids. V lost 3 bases to trimming and J lost 3 bases; unmatched junction nucleotides: 18. The germline V gene has CDR1 SGHRS and CDR2 YFSETQ.

The chain couples TRBV19 to TRBJ2-6; maybe TRBD1 (6 bases). V dropped 5 bases and J dropped 0 bases, with 11 bases sitting between them. Germline values: CDR1 LNHDA, CDR2 SQIVND (reference sequence). The CDR3 length is 16 residues. The CDR3 is CASSSQGRSGANVLTF. The CDR3, as DNA: TGTGCCAGTAGTTCACAGGGCCGCTCTGGGGCCAACGTCCTGACTTTC.

The genes are TRBV19 and TRBJ2-2; maybe TRBD2 (5 bases). Germline V gene data show CDR1 as LNHDA and CDR2 as SQIVND (reference sequence). The ends were cut back, 7 bases at V and 6 bases at J, with 9 bases in the middle. The CDR3 has 12 residues. CDR3 in amino acids: CASKPSPGELFF. CDR3 in DNA: TGTGCCAGTAAGCCTAGCCCCGGGGAGCTGTTTTTT.

The chain's CDR3 is CASSYSIRTGNNEQFF. CDR3 bases: TGTGCCAGCAGTTACTCAATTAGGACAGGAAACAATGAGCAGTTCTTC. The V and J genes are TRBV6-6 and TRBJ2-1; TRBD1 aligns across 7 bases. The J segment lost 5 bases and the V segment lost 0 bases, leaving 7 bases of the junction unmatched. CDR1 and CDR2 (germline): MNHNY, SVGAGI (reference sequence). The CDR3 covers 16 residues.

Only one count was recorded for this clone. V and J are TRBV5-8 and TRBJ1-1; D is undetermined. Trimming stripped 1 base from V and 5 bases from J, with 9 bases between. The CDR3 runs to 13 residues. Germline CDR1 reads SGHTS; CDR2 reads YDEGEE. This CDR3 is CASSLRGLTEAFF. The CDR3 DNA reads as TGTGCCAGCAGCTTGAGAGGGTTGACTGAAGCTTTCTTT.

This clone was observed once. The chain is built from TRBV5-1 and TRBJ2-1, with 13 positions matching TRBD2. The germline V gene encodes CDR1 SGHRS and CDR2 YFSETQ. CDR3 length: 15 residues. V lost 6 bases, J lost 8 bases, and 8 bases stayed unmatched. The CDR3 DNA follows: TGCGCCAGCAACTCACTAGCGGGGGGGCTGGATGAGCAGTTCTTC. Its translation: CASNSLAGGLDEQFF.

V and J are TRBV5-4 and TRBJ2-1; TRBD2 aligns across 10 bases. There are 14 residues in the CDR3. With 0 bases clipped from V and 9 bases from J, the junction kept 3 bases outside the gene matches. In germline, CDR1 is SGHNT, CDR2 YYREEE (reference sequence). The CDR3 spells CASSLVIAGGEQFF. The CDR3 region has the DNA TGTGCCAGCAGCTTGGTGATAGCGGGGGGTGAGCAGTTCTTC.

This clone was detected once. The V and J genes are TRBV18 and TRBJ2-7, with 12 bases fitting TRBD1. Unmatched junction bases numbered 4, after V lost 4 bases and J lost 3 bases. The CDR3 contains 15 residues. Germline V gene sequence: CDR1 KGHSH, CDR2 LQKENI. The CDR3 sequence: CASSRGQGAVYEQYF. The CDR3 bases are TGTGCCAGCTCACGGGGACAGGGGGCGGTCTACGAGCAGTACTTC.

This chain uses TRBV29-1 with TRBJ1-2; D is perhaps TRBD1 (6 bases). The CDR3 has 12 residues. CDR1 is SQVTM and CDR2 is ANQGSEA in the germline V gene. The germline V and J ends were trimmed by 6 bases and 8 bases, with 16 bases remaining between them. The CDR3 DNA follows: TGCAGCGTCCAAGACAGGATTCTGGGCTACACCTTC. Its translation: CSVQDRILGYTF.

The CDR3, as DNA: TGCGCCAGCAGCTTGGGTAGTAGCGGGGGGACCTACGAGCAGTACTTC. This encodes CASSLGSSGGTYEQYF. V gene TRBV5-1 combines with J gene TRBJ2-7; 10 positions agree with TRBD2. V was pared by 0 bases and J by 2 bases, with 5 bases of the junction left unmatched. CDR3 length: 16 residues. Germline V gene data show CDR1 as SGHRS and CDR2 as YFSETQ.

The sample holds one count of this clone. The chain has TRBV6-6 and TRBJ2-1; 7 bases map to TRBD2. CDR1 MNHNY and CDR2 SVGAGI come from the germline V gene (reference sequence). The CDR3 covers 14 residues. The ends lost 8 bases at V and 0 bases at J; junction bases unmatched: 4. In nucleotides, the CDR3 is TGTGCCAGCCGGGAGGAACTCTCCTACAATGAGCAGTTCTTC. Translated: CASREELSYNEQFF.

The chain uses TRBV6-1 and TRBJ1-4, with TRBD1 matching over 9 bases. Germline assignment: CDR1 MNHNS and CDR2 SASEGT. This CDR3 region has 14 residues. Trimming took 5 bases from V and 5 from J; bases not matched to a gene: 3. The CDR3 coding sequence is TGTGCCAGCAGTTCGGACAGGGGCAATGAAAAACTGTTTTTT. This encodes CASSSDRGNEKLFF.

The CDR3 DNA reads TGTGCCAGCAGTGAGAGGGGGTCGTATGGCTACACCTTC. It specifies CASSERGSYGYTF. V usage is TRBV6-1 and J usage is TRBJ1-2; tentative D call: TRBD1 (6 bases). The V gene's germline CDR1 is MNHNS and CDR2 SASEGT. The germline V and J ends were trimmed by 3 bases and 5 bases, with 10 bases remaining between them. CDR3 length: 13 amino acids.

The genes are TRBV9 and TRBJ1-3, with TRBD1 as a possible D gene (6 bases). The CDR3 extends over 14 amino acids. The V gene lost 0 bases and the J gene lost 4 bases, with 8 bases spanning the gap. Germline V gene lookup returns CDR1 SGDLS and CDR2 YYNGEE. CDR3 in DNA: TGTGCCAGCAGCGTAGAACAGGGAGGAAACACCATATATTTT. It is translated as CASSVEQGGNTIYF.

This clone came up a few times. V usage is TRBV27 and J usage is TRBJ1-6; 8 positions match TRBD1. CDR3 length equals 15 residues. CDR1 and CDR2 (germline): MNHEY, SMNVEV (reference sequence). V shed 4 bases and J 4 bases; nucleotides not matched to a gene: 3. DNA of the CDR3: TGTGCCAGCAGTTCGACAGGGGCATATAATTCACCCCTCCACTTT. Protein: CASSSTGAYNSPLHF.

This rearrangement joins TRBV15 to TRBJ2-4, with D perhaps matching TRBD1 (5 bases). The length of the CDR3 is 17 residues. Germline CDR1 LNHNV, CDR2 YYDKDF (reference sequence). Trimming shortened V by 6 bases and J by 2 bases, and 20 bases separated the two germline ends. The CDR3 loop is CATSPGLQALTKNIQYF. The CDR3, as DNA: TGTGCCACCAGTCCAGGGTTGCAGGCATTAACCAAAAACATTCAGTACTTC. Looking up the rest from reference TRBV15 and TRBJ2-4 gives the full variable domain: DAMVIQNPRYQVTQFGKPVTLSCSQTLNHNVMYWYQQKSSQAPKLLFHYYDKDFNNEADTPDNFQSRRPNTSFCFLDIRSPGLGDTAMYLCATSPGLQALTKNIQYFGAGTRLSVL.

This chain uses TRBV6-1 with TRBJ1-2; 7 bases agree with TRBD1. Germline V CDR1 and CDR2: MNHNS, SASEGT. The CDR3 sequence is 16 residues long. The trim removed 2 bases at V and 1 base at J, leaving 7 bases unmatched. CDR3 bases: TGTGCCAGCAGTGAACATCTACAGGGGATTAACTATGGCTACACCTTC. This translates into CASSEHLQGINYGYTF.

The rearrangement links TRBV6-5 to TRBJ1-2; TRBD1 agrees at 8 bases. This CDR3 is built from 14 residues. The J segment lost 6 bases and the V segment lost 6 bases, leaving 9 bases of the junction unmatched. Germline V gives CDR1 MNHEY, CDR2 SVGAGI. Here the CDR3 DNA reads TGTGCCAGCAGCCCGTCGACAGGGGTTCATGGCTACACCTTC. This encodes CASSPSTGVHGYTF.